This T cell receptor beta chain was profiled in a study of beta chain features in type 1 diabetes listed by TCRdb under 2018. Describing the broader study: No differences in mean age, gender distribution, total cell number or subset yield were found between patients and healthy donors. A total of some 100,000,000 sorted cells were examined across all samples, and the number of cells per subset was strongly correlated with RNA yield. In the study, recently diagnosed type 1 diabetes patients and matched healthy donors were compared on the TCRB repertoires of their sorted circulating CD4+ T cell subsets. Regulatory and stem cell-like memory subsets were isolated from only 8 patients and about eight healthy donors, whereas naive and central memory subsets came from all 30 or so donors. What the work shows at the level of the full study, not this receptor alone: Fewer insertions and more nucleotide deletions at VDJ recombination sites were observed in patients with type 1 diabetes, implying thymic rearrangement abnormalities. Because cDNA was sequenced instead of genomic DNA, activated cells with high expression could be over-represented, although the groups did not differ in activation or CD3 levels. Naive, central memory and regulatory TCRB repertoires appeared to be more similar among patients than among healthy donors. Only small numbers of individuals were included in the HLA sub-analyses, which left unresolved whether HLA type had any influence on TCRB rearrangement. Type 1 diabetes patients showed a moderate but significant shortening of TCRB CDR3 length in all four CD4+ subsets. Shorter templates might have been favored by PCR, but patient and control samples were amplified and corrected together, so both groups would have been affected equally by any skew.

About this clone: The clone's antigen remains unknown. Base qualities were left out, and no much larger clone turns up one base away.

Each donor gave one peripheral blood draw, averaging around 0.11 L, which was collected into heparinised tubes. A BD FACSAria II was used to sort naive, central memory, regulatory and stem cell-like memory CD4+ T cells with a panel that included CD45RO, CCR7, CD25, CD127, CD95 and CD27. A purity above 98% was achieved for all sorted populations. PBMCs were separated immediately by Lymphoprep density gradient centrifugation and were stained directly, without being cultured. So that batch effects would be minimized, each experiment stained and sorted samples in pairs, pairing one healthy donor with one patient. The entire isolated RNA was reverse transcribed using the High Capacity cDNA Reverse Transcription Kit, and thus expressed TCRB transcripts were sequenced. Deep immunoSEQ sequencing was applied to naive, central memory and regulatory T cell samples, giving an average of about 3.8 million total reads per sample. Sorted cells were lysed in RLT buffer and RNA was extracted with DNase-treated RNeasy Micro or Mini kits, depending on cell number. Each cell subset was processed on its own to prevent cross-contamination, while patient and healthy donor samples were processed together. The immunoSEQ multiplex PCR was used to amplify TCRB sequences from cDNA, yielding 87-bp fragments that span the CDR3 region. Sequencing of the amplicons was performed on the Illumina HiSeq platform. Under the source paper's analysis protocol: Synthetic template baselines were used to correct PCR bias computationally, reads within Hamming distance 2 were collapsed together, and singletons that could not be merged were discarded. Reads were aligned to IMGT to assign V, D and J genes, CDR3 length, and insertions or deletions at six rearrangement sites. Within each subset, clonotype counts were normalized to sorted cell number, after which true diversity and Gini coefficients were computed with the tcR R package. The overlap coefficient, calculated on TCRB nucleotide sequences, was used to measure repertoire sharing. As a proxy for the pre-selection repertoire, out-of-frame TCRB sequences from naive cells were analyzed. TCRdb took this table from immuneACCESS and kept in-frame rearrangements with V and J called. Such tables lack part of the clones; where checked against another copy, unresolved V genes explain under half of the gap, and the rest is unexplained. That table furnishes V, J and clone size, whereas the DNA furnished D and trimming. In all, the sample holds about 340,000 clones, and roughly 14% of those were seen once. About 0.016% of the sample comes from the top ten.

Here V drops 4 bases and J drops 2 bases, and the junction holds 7 bases not matched to any gene. According to the germline V gene, CDR1 reads SGHRS and CDR2 reads YFSETQ. Measured from the cysteine to the phenylalanine, the CDR3 is 16 residues long. Solely the CDR3 DNA is kept, with 48 bases framed from the first base. In this chain, TRBV5-1 is recombined with TRBJ2-5; TRBD2 fits 11 bases in the junction. The sample taken for sequencing was naive CD4+ T cells from blood. The cell subset or site label here, explained by the study, means: true naive CD4+ T cells. The source is a woman younger than 35 with type 1 diabetes. The CDR3 amino acid sequence is: CASSRGLAVRQETQYF. The nucleotide sequence reads as follows: TGCGCCAGCAGCAGGGGACTAGCGGTACGTCAAGAGACCCAGTACTTC.